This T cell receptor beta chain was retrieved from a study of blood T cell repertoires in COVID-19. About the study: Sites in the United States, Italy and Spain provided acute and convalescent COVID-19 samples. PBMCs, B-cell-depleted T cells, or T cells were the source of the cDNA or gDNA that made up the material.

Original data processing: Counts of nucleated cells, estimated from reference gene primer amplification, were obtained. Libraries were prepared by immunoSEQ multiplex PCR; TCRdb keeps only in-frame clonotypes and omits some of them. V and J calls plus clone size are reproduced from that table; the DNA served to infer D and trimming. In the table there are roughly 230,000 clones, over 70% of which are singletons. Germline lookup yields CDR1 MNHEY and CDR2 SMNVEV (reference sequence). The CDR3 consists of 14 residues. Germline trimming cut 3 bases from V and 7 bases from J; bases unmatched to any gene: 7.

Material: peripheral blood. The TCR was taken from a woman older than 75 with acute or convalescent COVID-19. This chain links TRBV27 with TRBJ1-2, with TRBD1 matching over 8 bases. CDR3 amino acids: CASSFGTGNGGYTF. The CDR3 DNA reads TGTGCCAGCAGTTTCGGGACAGGTAACGGTGGCTACACCTTC.